In this sample, the clone carrying this T cell receptor (beta chain) turned up once. Time point denoted: blood 2 weeks post-SBRT. Treatment described: 15 Gy SBRT to primary tumor, nephrectomy 4 weeks later. This renal cell carcinoma was of the clear cell type. This specimen belongs to a study of radiation and T cells in renal cell carcinoma. Some clones are missing from TCRdb's copy, which holds only in-frame ones; the method was immunoSEQ multiplex PCR. The repertoire holds fewer than 150,000 clones, with 88% as singletons. The CDR3 totals 15 residues. CDR1 and CDR2 (germline): SGHRS, YFSETQ. Trimming shortened V by 4 bases and J by 5 bases, and 16 bases separated the two germline ends.

The starting material was blood, obtained from a patient whose treatment included radiotherapy and nephrectomy. The sequence was obtained from a woman between 65 and 79 years old with renal cell carcinoma. The J gene is TRBJ2-4, the V gene TRBV5-1; D perhaps matches TRBD1 (5 bases). CDR3 region: CASSRVGQGENIQYF. The CDR3 DNA sequence: TGCGCCAGCAGCCGGGTGGGGCAGGGCGAAAACATTCAGTACTTC.